Sequencing of this T cell receptor (beta chain) was carried out in a study of blood T cell repertoires in COVID-19. Measured with immunoSEQ multiplex PCR; TCRdb has only the in-frame clones, and not every one. Of 140,000 to 150,000 clones listed, around 82% were seen once; the top ten hold 10% to 15%. Germline trimming cut 5 bases from V and 5 bases from J; bases unmatched to any gene: 14. The germline V gene has CDR1 SGHTA and CDR2 FQGTGA. CDR3 length: 19 amino acids. This sequence joins TRBV7-3 and TRBJ2-1; TRBD2 matches at 14 bases. This clonotype originated in a man aged 55 to 70 with active or convalescent COVID-19. Input material: peripheral blood. The CDR3 region is CASSPTATSGRAGHNEQFF. The CDR3 DNA sequence: TGTGCCAGCAGCCCCACCGCGACTAGCGGGAGGGCCGGACACAATGAGCAGTTCTTC.